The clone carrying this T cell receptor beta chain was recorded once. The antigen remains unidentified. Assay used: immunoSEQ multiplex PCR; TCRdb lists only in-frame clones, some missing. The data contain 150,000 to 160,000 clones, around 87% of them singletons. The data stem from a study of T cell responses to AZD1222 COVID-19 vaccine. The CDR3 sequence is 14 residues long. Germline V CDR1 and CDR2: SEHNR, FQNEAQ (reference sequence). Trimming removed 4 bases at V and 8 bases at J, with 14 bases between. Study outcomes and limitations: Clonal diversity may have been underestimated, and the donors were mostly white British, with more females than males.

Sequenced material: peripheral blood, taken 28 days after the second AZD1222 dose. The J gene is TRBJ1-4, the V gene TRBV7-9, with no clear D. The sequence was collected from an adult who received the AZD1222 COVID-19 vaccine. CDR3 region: CASSYPRVEEKLFF. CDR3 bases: TGTGCCAGCAGCTACCCGAGGGTTGAGGAAAAACTGTTTTTT.